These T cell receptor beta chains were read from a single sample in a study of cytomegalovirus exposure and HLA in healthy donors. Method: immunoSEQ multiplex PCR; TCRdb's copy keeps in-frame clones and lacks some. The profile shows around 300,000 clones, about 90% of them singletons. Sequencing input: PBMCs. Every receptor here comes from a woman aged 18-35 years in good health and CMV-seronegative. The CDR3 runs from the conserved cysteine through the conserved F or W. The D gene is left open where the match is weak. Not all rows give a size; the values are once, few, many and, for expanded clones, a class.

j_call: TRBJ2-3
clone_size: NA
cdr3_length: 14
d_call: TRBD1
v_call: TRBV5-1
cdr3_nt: TGCGCCAGCAGCTCATGGCCCGGGACAGGGGTAGGGTATTTT
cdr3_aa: CASSSWPGTGVGYF

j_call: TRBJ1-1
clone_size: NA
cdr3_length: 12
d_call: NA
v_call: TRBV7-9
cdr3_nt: TGTTCCAGCAGCTTAGGAGGTTCTGAAGCTTTCTTT
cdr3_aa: CSSSLGGSEAFF

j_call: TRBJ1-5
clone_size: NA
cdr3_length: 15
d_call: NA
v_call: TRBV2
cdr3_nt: TGTGCCAGCAGTGAAGAAGGGGGGGGCGGTCAGCCCCAGCATTTT
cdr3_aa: CASSEEGGGGQPQHF

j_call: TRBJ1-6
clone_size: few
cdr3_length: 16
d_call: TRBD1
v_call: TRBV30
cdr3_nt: TGTGCCTGGAGTGTACACGATCGGGGACAGGGGGCACCCCTCCACTTT
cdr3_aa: CAWSVHDRGQGAPLHF

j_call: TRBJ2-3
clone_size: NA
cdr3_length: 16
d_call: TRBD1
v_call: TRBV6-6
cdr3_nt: TGTGCCAGCAGTTCTCCCGGGACAGGGGAGTCGGATACGCAGTATTTT
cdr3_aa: CASSSPGTGESDTQYF

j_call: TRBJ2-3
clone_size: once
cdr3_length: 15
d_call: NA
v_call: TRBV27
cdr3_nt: TGTGCCAGCGGCGAACTAGCAAATCTGAGAGATACGCAGTATTTT
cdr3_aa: CASGELANLRDTQYF

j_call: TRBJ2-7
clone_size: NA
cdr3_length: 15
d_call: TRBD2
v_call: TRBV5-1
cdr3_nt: TGCGCCAGCAGCTTAGTGTCGGGGGGGGTGCACGAGCAGTACTTC
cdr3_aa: CASSLVSGGVHEQYF

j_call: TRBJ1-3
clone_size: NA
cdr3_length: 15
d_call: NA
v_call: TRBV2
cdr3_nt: TGTGCCAGCAGTGAGGAGAGCACCTCTGGAAACACCATATATTTT
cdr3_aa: CASSEESTSGNTIYF

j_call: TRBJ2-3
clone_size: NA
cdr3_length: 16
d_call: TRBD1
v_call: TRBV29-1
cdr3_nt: TGCAGCGTTGAAGATTGGGGACAGGGATTGGGAGATACGCAGTATTTT
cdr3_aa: CSVEDWGQGLGDTQYF

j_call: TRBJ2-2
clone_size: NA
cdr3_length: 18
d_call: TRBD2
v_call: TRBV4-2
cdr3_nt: TGTGCCAGCAGCCGACGGACTAGCGGGGCCCCGAACACCGGGGAGCTGTTTTTT
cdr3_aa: CASSRRTSGAPNTGELFF

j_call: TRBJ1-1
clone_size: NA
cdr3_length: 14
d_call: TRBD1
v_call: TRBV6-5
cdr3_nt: TGTGCCAGCAGTCGGGACAGAGTGAACACTGAAGCTTTCTTT
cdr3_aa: CASSRDRVNTEAFF

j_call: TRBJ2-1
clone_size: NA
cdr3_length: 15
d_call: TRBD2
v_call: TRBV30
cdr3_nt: TGTGCCTGGACCTGGGGACTAGCGGGGGGTAATGAGCAGTTCTTC
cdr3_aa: CAWTWGLAGGNEQFF

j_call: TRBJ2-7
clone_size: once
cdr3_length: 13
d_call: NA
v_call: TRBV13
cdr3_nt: TGTGCCAGCAGCTTAGGTAGCTCGCCCGAGCAGTACTTC
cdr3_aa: CASSLGSSPEQYF

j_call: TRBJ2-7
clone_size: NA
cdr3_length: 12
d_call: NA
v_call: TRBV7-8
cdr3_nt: TGTGCCAGCAGAAAACAGGGCTACGAGCAGTACTTC
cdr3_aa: CASRKQGYEQYF

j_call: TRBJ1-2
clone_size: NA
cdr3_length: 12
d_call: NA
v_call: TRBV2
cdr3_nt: TGTGCCAGCAGCTCTGACATCTATGGCTACACCTTC
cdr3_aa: CASSSDIYGYTF

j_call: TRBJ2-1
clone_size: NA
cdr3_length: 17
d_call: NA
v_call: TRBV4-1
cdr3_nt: TGCGCCAGCGGCCAAGTTGGCCTGGTCCGGGTCTTCGATGAGCAGTTCTTC
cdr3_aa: CASGQVGLVRVFDEQFF

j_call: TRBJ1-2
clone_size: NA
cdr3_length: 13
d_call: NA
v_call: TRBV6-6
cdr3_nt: TGTGCCAGCAGTTTCGGACAGAACTATGGCTACACCTTC
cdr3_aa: CASSFGQNYGYTF

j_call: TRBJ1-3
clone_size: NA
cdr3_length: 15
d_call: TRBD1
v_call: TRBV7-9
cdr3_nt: TGTGCCAGCAGCCCCGGGACAGGGATCGGAAACACCATATATTTT
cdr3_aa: CASSPGTGIGNTIYF

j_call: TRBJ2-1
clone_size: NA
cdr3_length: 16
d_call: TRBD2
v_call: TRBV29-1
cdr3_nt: TGCAGCGTTGAGAGGACTAGCGGGGACTCCTACAATGAGCAGTTCTTC
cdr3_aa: CSVERTSGDSYNEQFF

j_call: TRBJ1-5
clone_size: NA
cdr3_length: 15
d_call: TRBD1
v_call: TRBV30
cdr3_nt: TGTGCCTGGAGTACGTCCGGGACAGGGAATCAGCCCCAGCATTTT
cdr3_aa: CAWSTSGTGNQPQHF

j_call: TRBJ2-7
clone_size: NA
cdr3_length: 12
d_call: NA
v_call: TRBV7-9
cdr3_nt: TGTGCCAGCAGCTCTCAGGGATACGAGCAGTACTTC
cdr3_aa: CASSSQGYEQYF

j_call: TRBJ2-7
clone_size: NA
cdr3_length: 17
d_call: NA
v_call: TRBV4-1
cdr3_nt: TGCGCCAGCAGCCAAGTGCGAGGTGTCCACCCCTCCCACGAGCAGTACTTC
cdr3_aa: CASSQVRGVHPSHEQYF

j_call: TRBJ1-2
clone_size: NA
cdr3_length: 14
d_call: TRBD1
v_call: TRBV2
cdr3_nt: TGTGCCAGCAGTGGATGGGGACAGGGAGAAGGCTACACCTTC
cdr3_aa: CASSGWGQGEGYTF

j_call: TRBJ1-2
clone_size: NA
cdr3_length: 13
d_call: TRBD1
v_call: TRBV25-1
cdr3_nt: TGTGCCAGCAGTGCGATAAACAGGGGCGCCTACACCTTC
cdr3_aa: CASSAINRGAYTF

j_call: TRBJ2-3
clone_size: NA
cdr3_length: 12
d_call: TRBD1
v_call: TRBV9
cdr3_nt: TGTGCCAGCAGCGCAGGGGGTAAGTCGACGGTTTTT
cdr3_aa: CASSAGGKSTVF

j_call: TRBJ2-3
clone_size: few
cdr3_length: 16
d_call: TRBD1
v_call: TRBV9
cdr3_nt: TGTGCCAGCAGCGCTCCTACCGGGACAGCCACAGATACGCAGTATTTT
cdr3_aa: CASSAPTGTATDTQYF

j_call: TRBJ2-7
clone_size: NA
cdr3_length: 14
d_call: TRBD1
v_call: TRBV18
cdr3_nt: TGTGCCAGCTCACCAGACAGGGAAGATAACGAGCAGTACTTC
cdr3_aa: CASSPDREDNEQYF

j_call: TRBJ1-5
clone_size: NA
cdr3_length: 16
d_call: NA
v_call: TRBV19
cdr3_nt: TGTGCCAGCAGAAACAGGATCCAATCGGGGGATCAGCCCCAGCATTTT
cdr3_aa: CASRNRIQSGDQPQHF

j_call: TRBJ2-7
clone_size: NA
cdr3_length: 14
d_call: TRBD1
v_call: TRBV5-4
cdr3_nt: TGTGCCAGCAGCATAGACAGGGGGCTTTACGAGCAGTACTTC
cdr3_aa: CASSIDRGLYEQYF

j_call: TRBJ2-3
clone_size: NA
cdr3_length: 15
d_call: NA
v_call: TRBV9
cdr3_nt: TGTGCCAGCAGCCGCGCGGGGACTAGCACAGATACGCAGTATTTT
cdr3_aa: CASSRAGTSTDTQYF

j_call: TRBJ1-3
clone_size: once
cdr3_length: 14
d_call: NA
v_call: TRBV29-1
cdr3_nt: TGCAGCGTTGACTTAGGAGGGGATGGAAACACCATATATTTT
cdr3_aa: CSVDLGGDGNTIYF

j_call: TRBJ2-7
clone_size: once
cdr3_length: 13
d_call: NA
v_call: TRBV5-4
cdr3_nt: TGTGCCAGCAGCCCTATTCTCGGGGGAGAGCAGTACTTC
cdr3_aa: CASSPILGGEQYF

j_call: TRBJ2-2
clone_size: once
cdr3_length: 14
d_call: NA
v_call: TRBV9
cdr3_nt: TGTGCCAGCAGCCCGACTGGTAACACCGGGGAGCTGTTTTTT
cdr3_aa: CASSPTGNTGELFF

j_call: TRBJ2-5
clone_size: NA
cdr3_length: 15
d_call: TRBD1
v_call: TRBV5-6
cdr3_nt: TGTGCCAGCAGCCCACGGACAGGGCAACAAGAGACCCAGTACTTC
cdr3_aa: CASSPRTGQQETQYF

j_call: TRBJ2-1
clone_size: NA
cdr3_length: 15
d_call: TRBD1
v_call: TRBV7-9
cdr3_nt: TGTTCCAGCAGCTTAACACAGGGGTTGTTAAATGAGCAGTTCTTC
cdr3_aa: CSSSLTQGLLNEQFF

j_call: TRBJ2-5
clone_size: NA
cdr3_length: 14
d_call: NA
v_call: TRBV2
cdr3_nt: TGTGCCAGCAGCTATCAGACAGTTCAAGAGACCCAGTACTTC
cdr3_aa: CASSYQTVQETQYF

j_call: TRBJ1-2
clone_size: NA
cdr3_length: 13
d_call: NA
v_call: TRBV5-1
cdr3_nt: TGCGCCAGCAGCTTGCGGCCAGGAGGAGGCTACACCTTC
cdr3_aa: CASSLRPGGGYTF

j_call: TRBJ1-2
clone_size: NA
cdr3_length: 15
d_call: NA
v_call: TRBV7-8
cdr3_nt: TGTGCCAGCAGCTTTTCGCAGAACACTAACTATGGCTACACCTTC
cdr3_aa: CASSFSQNTNYGYTF

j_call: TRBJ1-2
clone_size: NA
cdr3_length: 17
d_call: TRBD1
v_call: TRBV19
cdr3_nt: TGTGCCAGTAGTATGGAGATTGGGACAGGCCCTAACTATGGCTACACCTTC
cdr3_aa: CASSMEIGTGPNYGYTF

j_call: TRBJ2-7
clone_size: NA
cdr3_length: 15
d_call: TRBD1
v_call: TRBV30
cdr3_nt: TGTGCCTGGAGTGAAATGGGGACAGTGTGGATGGGACAGTACTTC
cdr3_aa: CAWSEMGTVWMGQYF

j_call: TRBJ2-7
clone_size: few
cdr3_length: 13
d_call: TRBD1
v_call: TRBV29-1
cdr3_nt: TGCAGCGCCGGGACAGGGGGTCCCTACGAGCAGTACTTC
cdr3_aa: CSAGTGGPYEQYF

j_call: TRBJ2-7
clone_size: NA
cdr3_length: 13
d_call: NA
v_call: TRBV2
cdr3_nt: TGTGCCAGCAGTGTGACAGTTTCCTACGAGCAGTACTTC
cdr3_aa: CASSVTVSYEQYF

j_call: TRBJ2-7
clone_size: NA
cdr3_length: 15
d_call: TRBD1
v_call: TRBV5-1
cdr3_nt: TGCGCCAGCACCCTGACAGGGGGGGGGTCATACGAGCAGTACTTC
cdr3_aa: CASTLTGGGSYEQYF

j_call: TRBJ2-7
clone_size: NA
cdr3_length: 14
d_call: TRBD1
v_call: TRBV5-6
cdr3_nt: TGTGCCAGCAGCTTAGGGACAGGGATGCACGAGCAGTACTTC
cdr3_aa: CASSLGTGMHEQYF

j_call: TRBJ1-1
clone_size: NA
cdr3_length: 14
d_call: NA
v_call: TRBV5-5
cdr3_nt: TGTGCCAGCAGCTTGAAGACAGACAACACTGAAGCTTTCTTT
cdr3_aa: CASSLKTDNTEAFF

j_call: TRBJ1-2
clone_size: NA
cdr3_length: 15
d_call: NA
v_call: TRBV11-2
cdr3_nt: TGTGCCAGCAGCCCCGTCGTCGAGCGGAACTATGGCTACACCTTC
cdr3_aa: CASSPVVERNYGYTF

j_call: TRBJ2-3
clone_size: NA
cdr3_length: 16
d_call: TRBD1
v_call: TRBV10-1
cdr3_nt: TGCGCCAGCAGCCCCAGAGACAGGGGGAACACAGATACGCAGTATTTT
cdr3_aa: CASSPRDRGNTDTQYF

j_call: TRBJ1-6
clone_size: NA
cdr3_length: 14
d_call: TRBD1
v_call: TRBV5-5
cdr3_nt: TGTGCCAGCAGCTTCCGGGACAGGGGATCACCCCTCCACTTT
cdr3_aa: CASSFRDRGSPLHF

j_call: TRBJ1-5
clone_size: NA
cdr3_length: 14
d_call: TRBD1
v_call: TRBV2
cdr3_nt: TGTGCCAGCAGTGCCGGGACAGTTTATCAGCCCCAGCATTTT
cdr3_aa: CASSAGTVYQPQHF

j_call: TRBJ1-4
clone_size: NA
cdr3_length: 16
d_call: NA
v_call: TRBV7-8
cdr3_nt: TGTGCCAGCAGCTTCCCACAGGGAGGGGGGAATGAAAAACTGTTTTTT
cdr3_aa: CASSFPQGGGNEKLFF

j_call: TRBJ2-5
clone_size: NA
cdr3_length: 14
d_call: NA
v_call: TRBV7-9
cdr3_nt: TGTGCCAGCAGCTCGCGGTGGGGGCCGAGGACCCAGTACTTC
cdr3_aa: CASSSRWGPRTQYF

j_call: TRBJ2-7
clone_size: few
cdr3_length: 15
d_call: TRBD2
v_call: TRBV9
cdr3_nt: TGTGCCAGCAGCGCGACTAGCGGGGGGGCTCGGGAGCAGTACTTC
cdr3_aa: CASSATSGGAREQYF

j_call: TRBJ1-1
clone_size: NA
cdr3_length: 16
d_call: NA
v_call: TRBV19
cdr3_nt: TGTGCCAGTACAAACACTAGGACGGGAAAGAACACTGAAGCTTTCTTT
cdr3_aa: CASTNTRTGKNTEAFF